The present T cell receptor beta chain was sequenced within a study of tumor-infiltrating lymphocytes in oesophageal squamous cell carcinoma. The CDR3 loop spans 14 amino acids. Germline loops: CDR1 MNHNS, CDR2 SASEGT. Each CDR3 protein gets one entry after TCRdb re-called the PCR reads with MiXCR. The table shows approximately 17,000 distinct CDR3 sequences, with roughly 45% occurring only once. In its sample, this clonotype was seen once. The TCR originated in a female donor with esophageal squamous cell carcinoma. Sequencing was performed on blood. The gene calls are TRBV6-1 and TRBJ2-3; 7 nucleotides align to TRBD1. The J call could be wrong; TRBJ1-4 is a better fit for the DNA end. CDR3 coding DNA: TGTGCCAGCAGGATAGGGGGCGTGGGGGAAAAACTGTTTTTT. Translation: CASRIGGVGEKLFF.